The 10 T cell receptor beta chains given below trace back to one sample, sequenced in a study of blood T cell repertoires in COVID-19. The data were produced by immunoSEQ multiplex PCR, yet TCRdb's version contains in-frame clones alone and is incomplete. The sample includes fewer than 250,000 clones, approximately 80% of them seen just once. The sample consisted of PBMCs or T cells enriched from blood (not recorded which). The receptor source for this set is a woman aged 40 to 50 with acute COVID-19.

CDR3 sequence (DNA): TGTGCCAGTGGACTAGCGAGGAATGAGCAGTTCTTC. It codes for CASGLARNEQFF. This rearrangement joins TRBV19 to TRBJ2-1; 9 bases fit TRBD2. CDR1 LNHDA and CDR2 SQIVND come from the germline V gene (reference sequence). V lost 8 bases and J lost 7; bases outside the gene matches: 3. The CDR3 extends over 12 amino acids.

This clone has only a few counts. The chain couples TRBV3-1 (or the pseudogene TRBV3-2) to TRBJ2-7, with TRBD1 identical over 7 bases. With 4 bases clipped from V and 5 bases from J, the junction kept 14 bases outside the gene matches. The CDR3 length is 16 residues. Germline lookup yields CDR1 LGHDT and CDR2 YNNKEL (reference sequence). The CDR3 DNA sequence: TGTGCCAGCAGCCCTTTCGGGACAGTGGGGGTGGACGAGCAGTACTTC. It translates to CASSPFGTVGVDEQYF.

Comment on this clone: An end of the junction differs from the germline gene, which may be a read error. At the DNA level, this CDR3 is encoded by other sequences in the same sample as well. The chain is built from TRBV5-1 and TRBJ1-3; TRBD1 aligns across 10 bases. CDR1 and CDR2 from the germline V gene are SGHRS and YFSETQ. The CDR3 loop spans 13 amino acids. The CDR3 reads CASSAGQGHTIYF. Here the CDR3 DNA reads TGTGCCAGCAGCGCGGGACAGGGGCACACCATATATTTT. Supplemented by reference TRBV5-1 and TRBJ1-3, the full variable domain reads KAGVTQTPRYLIKTRGQQVTLSCSPISGHRSVSWYQQTPGQGLQFLFEYFSETQRNKGNFPGRFSGRQFSNSRSEMNVSTLELGDSALYLCASSAGQGHTIYFGEGSWLTVV.

The chain uses TRBV5-1 and TRBJ2-7, with 10 bases aligning to TRBD2. V was clipped by 3 bases and J by 3 bases; unmatched bases: 3. The CDR3 runs 14 residues. From germline, CDR1 is SGHRS and CDR2 YFSETQ. CDR3 DNA: TGCGCCAGCAGCTGGTCTAGCGGGAGCTACGAGCAGTACTTC. Protein: CASSWSSGSYEQYF.

The chain couples TRBV5-1 to TRBJ2-1; 9 bases line up with TRBD2. Germline CDR1 and CDR2: SGHRS and YFSETQ. The CDR3 totals 15 residues. Trimming took 0 bases from V and 4 from J; bases not matched to a gene: 2. The CDR3 DNA follows: TGCGCCAGCAGCTTGGAGCTAGCGGGGTACAATGAGCAGTTCTTC. Its translation: CASSLELAGYNEQFF.

V is TRBV5-1 and J is TRBJ2-1; TRBD2 matches at 15 bases. Losses at the gene ends were 4 bases for V and 4 bases for J; bases not matched to a gene: 9. CDR1 is SGHRS, CDR2 YFSETQ, per germline. This CDR3 has 18 residues. The CDR3, as DNA: TGCGCCAGCAGCCACGGACTAGCGGGGGGGCCTAGGTACAATGAGCAGTTCTTC. Protein: CASSHGLAGGPRYNEQFF. The variable domain in full, completed from reference TRBV5-1 and TRBJ2-1, reads KAGVTQTPRYLIKTRGQQVTLSCSPISGHRSVSWYQQTPGQGLQFLFEYFSETQRNKGNFPGRFSGRQFSNSRSEMNVSTLELGDSALYLCASSHGLAGGPRYNEQFFGPGTRLTVL.

The chain recombines TRBV5-5 with TRBJ2-1, with 9 positions matching TRBD1. CDR1 and CDR2 from the germline V gene are SGHKS and YYEKEE (reference sequence). The CDR3 loop spans 15 amino acids. V was pared by 3 bases and J by 6 bases, with 7 bases of the junction left unmatched. CDR3 sequence: CASSWGQGVGNEQFF. The CDR3 nucleotides read TGTGCCAGCAGCTGGGGACAGGGTGTGGGCAATGAGCAGTTCTTC.

The CDR3 spells CASSSRDRGGQETQYF. DNA for the CDR3: TGTGCCAGCAGCTCCCGGGACAGGGGAGGCCAAGAGACCCAGTACTTC. The chain employs TRBV9 and TRBJ2-5; 10 nucleotides align to TRBD1. CDR1 and CDR2 (germline): SGDLS, YYNGEE. The CDR3 length is 16 residues. V shed 4 bases and J 1 base; nucleotides not matched to a gene: 7.

This chain connects TRBV6-1 to TRBJ1-5, with D tentatively TRBD1 (6 bases). Germline values: CDR1 MNHNS, CDR2 SASEGT. V lost 2 bases and J 5 bases, leaving 10 bases between the germline ends. The CDR3 runs 14 residues. CDR3 loop: CASSERGGHQPQHF. CDR3 coding DNA: TGTGCCAGCAGTGAAAGAGGGGGACATCAGCCCCAGCATTTT.

The V and J genes are TRBV5-1 and TRBJ2-5, with TRBD2 as a possible D gene (5 bases). This CDR3 is 14 amino acids long. The V end was cut by 4 bases, the J end by 2 bases, with 12 bases between. Germline CDR1 reads SGHRS; CDR2 reads YFSETQ. The CDR3 DNA reads TGCGCCAGCAGCATGCCCGGGATGCAAGAGACCCAGTACTTC. Translating gives CASSMPGMQETQYF. Filled out from reference TRBV5-1 and TRBJ2-5, the complete variable domain reads KAGVTQTPRYLIKTRGQQVTLSCSPISGHRSVSWYQQTPGQGLQFLFEYFSETQRNKGNFPGRFSGRQFSNSRSEMNVSTLELGDSALYLCASSMPGMQETQYFGPGTRLLVL.